This entry lists 17 T cell receptor beta chains sequenced from one sample in a study of regulatory T cells in long-lasting Graves disease. Time point meaning: newly diagnosed GD, antithyroid drugs for less than 3 months. PBMC-derived RNA was used for the TCR library. Investigators prepared the TCR beta libraries by applying iRepertoire HTBI primers and Arm-PCR of CDR3 regions. TCRdb recomputed calls from the multiplex PCR reads with MiXCR, one row per CDR3 protein. The data hold 500,000 to 700,000 distinct CDR3 sequences, with roughly 15% observed a single time. A further study also used this sample, focusing on T cells in Graves' hyperthyroidism and ophthalmopathy.

Source: peripheral blood mononuclear cells (PBMCs), taken at new diagnosis, from a patient treated with antithyroid drugs. These receptors were taken from a woman in her thirties with Graves disease.

This clonotype has a count of ten or more. The chain links TRBV30 to TRBJ1-1; D perhaps matches TRBD1 (5 bases). The CDR3 covers 12 residues. V lost 4 bases and J lost 7, with 13 bases in between. Germline CDR1 reads GTSNPN; CDR2 reads SVGIG (reference sequence). DNA for the CDR3: TGTGCCTGGACTCCGACGGGGCGTGAAGCTTTCTTT. This gives the protein CAWTPTGREAFF. Full variable domain (rest looked up from reference TRBV30 and TRBJ1-1): SQTIHQWPATLVQPVGSPLSLECTVEGTSNPNLYWYRQAAGRGLQLLFYSVGIGQISSEVPQNLSASRPQDRQFILSSKKLLLSDSGFYLCAWTPTGREAFFGQGTRLTVV.

This clonotype was seen at least ten times. The chain recombines TRBV28 with TRBJ2-3; TRBD2 aligns across 7 bases. V gave up 5 bases and J gave up 3 bases; unmatched junction bases: 8. Germline values: CDR1 MDHEN, CDR2 SYDVKM. This CDR3 comprises 15 residues. CDR3: CASSTPGLLTDTQYF. The CDR3 nucleotides are TGTGCCAGCAGTACACCGGGACTATTAACAGATACGCAGTATTTT.

This clonotype was observed at least ten times. The V call is TRBV30, the J call TRBJ1-6; D remains ambiguous. CDR1 and CDR2 from the germline V gene are GTSNPN and SVGIG (reference sequence). V was trimmed by 0 bases and J by 7 bases, leaving 4 bases between them. The CDR3 loop spans 12 amino acids. CDR3 in amino acids: CAWSVPNSPLHF. The CDR3 nucleotides are TGTGCCTGGAGTGTACCCAATTCACCCCTCCACTTT.

The gene calls are TRBV5-5 and TRBJ2-2; D not certain. The CDR3 has 12 residues. Trimming shortened V by 2 bases and J by 10 bases, and 9 bases separated the two germline ends. Looked up from germline, CDR1 is SGHKS and CDR2 is YYEKEE (reference sequence). For the CDR3, the DNA is TGTGCCAGCAGCTTTATCTGGGAGGAGCTGTTTTTT. Protein: CASSFIWEELFF. Supplemented by reference TRBV5-5 and TRBJ2-2, the full variable domain reads DAGVTQSPTHLIKTRGQQVTLRCSPISGHKSVSWYQQVLGQGPQFIFQYYEKEERGRGNFPDRFSARQFPNYSSELNVNALLLGDSALYLCASSFIWEELFFGEGSRLTVL.

This clonotype was seen only once. The junction departs from the called germline gene at one end, perhaps through a read error. The chain has TRBV12-5 and TRBJ2-3, with TRBD1 matching over 7 bases. The CDR3 extends over 14 amino acids. In germline, CDR1 is LGHNT, CDR2 FRNRAP. CDR3: CASGPGQSTDTQCF. The CDR3 DNA follows: TGTGCTAGTGGGCCGGGACAGAGCACAGATACGCAGTGTTTT.

This clonotype was counted a few times. V is TRBV19 and J is TRBJ1-1; 7 nucleotides line up with TRBD1. Germline values: CDR1 LNHDA, CDR2 SQIVND (reference sequence). Trimming took 6 bases from V and 1 from J; bases not matched to a gene: 5. The CDR3 has 14 amino acids. CDR3: CASRAQGGNTEAFF. In DNA, the CDR3 is TGTGCCAGTAGGGCGCAGGGGGGGAACACTGAAGCTTTCTTT.

The chain links TRBV5-1 to TRBJ2-1; 9 nucleotides align to TRBD2. V shed 6 bases, J shed 4 bases, and the junction held 8 bases outside the gene matches. This CDR3 contains 15 residues. The germline V gene has CDR1 SGHRS and CDR2 YFSETQ. In nucleotides, the CDR3 is TGCGCCAGCAAAGTTCTAGCGGGAAAATACAATGAGCAGTTCTTC. This sequence encodes CASKVLAGKYNEQFF.

A few counts support this clonotype. The gene calls are TRBV19 and TRBJ2-7; D may be TRBD1 or TRBD2 (5 bases each). The CDR3 has 14 amino acids. The germline V and J ends were trimmed by 5 bases and 6 bases, with 17 bases remaining between them. CDR1 is LNHDA, CDR2 SQIVND, per germline (reference sequence). CDR3 nucleotides: TGTGCCAGTAGTCAAACCGGGACGTTTCCCGAGCAGTACTTC. This translates into CASSQTGTFPEQYF.

This clonotype was found a few times. The rearrangement joins TRBV18 to TRBJ2-7; 8 bases match TRBD1. The CDR3 has 15 residues. The V segment lost 4 bases and the J segment 3 bases; nucleotides outside the gene matches: 8. Germline V CDR1 and CDR2: KGHSH, LQKENI. The CDR3 DNA reads TGTGCCAGCTCACAGTCACAGGGGGTGATCTACGAGCAGTACTTC. Translation: CASSQSQGVIYEQYF.

V usage is TRBV30 and J usage is TRBJ1-3; 7 bases agree with TRBD1. After removal of 8 bases from V and 2 bases from J, the junction contained 3 bases not matched to a gene. Germline V lookup: CDR1 GTSNPN, CDR2 SVGIG (reference sequence). The CDR3 runs to 12 residues. CDR3 region: CAGRGTGNTIYF. Written as DNA, the CDR3 is TGTGCCGGCAGGGGGACTGGAAACACCATATATTTT.

This clonotype was found a few times. This rearrangement joins TRBV15 to TRBJ2-3; D remains ambiguous. Germline V gene sequence: CDR1 LNHNV, CDR2 YYDKDF (reference sequence). CDR3 size: 15 residues. The ends were cut back, 0 bases at V and 1 base at J, with 8 bases in the middle. This CDR3 reads CATSREPRGTDTQYF. CDR3 in DNA: TGTGCCACCAGCAGAGAACCTCGGGGCACAGATACGCAGTATTTT.

Ten or more counts support this clonotype. The chain employs TRBV27 and TRBJ1-2; D may be TRBD1 (5 bases). Germline CDR1 is MNHEY and CDR2 is SMNVEV (reference sequence). V was shortened by 6 bases and J by 6 bases, with 14 bases between the two germline ends. The CDR3 covers 13 residues. CDR3 loop: CASSRDGQHGYTF. The CDR3 DNA sequence: TGTGCCAGCAGCCGGGACGGCCAGCATGGCTACACCTTC.

This chain links TRBV7-9 with TRBJ2-5, with TRBD1 as a possible D gene (7 bases). Trimming cost V 4 bases and J 8 bases, with 26 bases left between them. This CDR3 comprises 17 residues. Looked up from germline, CDR1 is SEHNR and CDR2 is FQNEAQ (reference sequence). The CDR3 coding sequence is TGTGCCAGCAGCTCTACATATCCGGGACAGAGACTAGATACCCAGTACTTC. It codes for CASSSTYPGQRLDTQYF. Supplemented by reference TRBV7-9 and TRBJ2-5, the full variable domain reads DTGVSQNPRHKITKRGQNVTFRCDPISEHNRLYWYRQTLGQGPEFLTYFQNEAQLEKSRLLSDRFSAERPKGSFSTLEIQRTEQGDSAMYLCASSSTYPGQRLDTQYFGPGTRLLVL.

There are many counts of this clonotype. The J gene is TRBJ2-5, the V gene TRBV20-1; D perhaps matches TRBD1 (6 bases). The CDR3 covers 12 residues. Trimming shortened V by 0 bases and J by 5 bases, and 7 bases separated the two germline ends. Germline CDR1 DFQATT, CDR2 SNEGSKA (reference sequence). CDR3 nucleotide sequence: TGCAGTGCTAGAGATCAGGGGGAGACCCAGTACTTC. Amino acids: CSARDQGETQYF.

This clonotype was counted only a few times. This may come from a read error, since a much larger clone is one base off. The chain uses TRBV6-2 or TRBV6-3 and TRBJ2-7; 7 bases map to TRBD2. The CDR3 runs 13 residues. J was trimmed by 3 bases and V by 1 base; bases with no gene match: 0. The germline gives CDR1 MNHEY, CDR2 SVGEGT. The CDR3 coding sequence is TGTGCCAGCAGTTACTGGGAGGGCTACGAGCAGTACTTC. This codes for CASSYWEGYEQYF.

This clonotype was detected many times. This rearrangement joins TRBV20-1 to TRBJ2-1; D may match TRBD1 or TRBD2 (7 bases each). With 5 bases removed from V and 6 bases from J, the gap between germline ends came to 17 bases. The CDR3 is 14 amino acids. The germline gives CDR1 DFQATT, CDR2 SNEGSKA (reference sequence). The chain's CDR3 is CSAPGRGGFNEQFF. The CDR3 coding sequence is TGCAGTGCTCCCGGCAGGGGGGGTTTCAATGAGCAGTTCTTC.

A few counts support this clonotype. J is TRBJ2-5 and V is TRBV18, with D possibly being TRBD1 (6 bases). From germline, CDR1 is KGHSH and CDR2 LQKENI. V was clipped by 6 bases and J by 1 base, with 15 bases between them. The CDR3 runs 15 residues. Here the CDR3 DNA reads TGTGCCAGCTCCGCAGCACAGGGAAGCCAAGAGACCCAGTACTTC. Amino acids: CASSAAQGSQETQYF. Using reference TRBV18 and TRBJ2-5 for the parts outside the CDR3, the full variable domain is NAGVMQNPRHLVRRRGQEARLRCSPMKGHSHVYWYRQLPEEGLKFMVYLQKENIIDESGMPKERFSAEFPKEGPSILRIQQVVRGDSAAYFCASSAAQGSQETQYFGPGTRLLVL.